The clone carrying this T cell receptor (beta chain) was counted a few times. TCRdb's copy holds only in-frame clones and misses some; the assay was immunoSEQ multiplex PCR. The table shows over 200,000 clones, with about 86% occurring only once. The CDR3 contains 14 residues. Germline V gene data show CDR1 as KGHSY and CDR2 as FQNENV. V lost 2 bases, J lost 4 bases, and 9 bases lay in between. This sample is drawn from a study of blood T cell repertoires in COVID-19. The overall study: The United States, Italy and Spain were the sources of the acute and convalescent COVID-19 samples.

The clonotype comes from a woman aged 25 to 39 who had recovered from COVID-19. Sequencing was done on a sample of peripheral blood. The chain is built from TRBV16 and TRBJ1-5; D perhaps matches TRBD1 (5 bases). The CDR3 DNA follows: TGTGCCAGCAGCCAAGACAGTTCTAATCAGCCCCAGCATTTT. This encodes CASSQDSSNQPQHF. The full variable domain, rest sourced from reference TRBV16 and TRBJ1-5, is GEEVAQTPKHLVRGEGQKAKLYCAPIKGHSYVFWYQQVLKNEFKFLISFQNENVFDETGMPKERFSAKCLPNSPCSLEIQATKLEDSAVYFCASSQDSSNQPQHFGDGTRLSIL.